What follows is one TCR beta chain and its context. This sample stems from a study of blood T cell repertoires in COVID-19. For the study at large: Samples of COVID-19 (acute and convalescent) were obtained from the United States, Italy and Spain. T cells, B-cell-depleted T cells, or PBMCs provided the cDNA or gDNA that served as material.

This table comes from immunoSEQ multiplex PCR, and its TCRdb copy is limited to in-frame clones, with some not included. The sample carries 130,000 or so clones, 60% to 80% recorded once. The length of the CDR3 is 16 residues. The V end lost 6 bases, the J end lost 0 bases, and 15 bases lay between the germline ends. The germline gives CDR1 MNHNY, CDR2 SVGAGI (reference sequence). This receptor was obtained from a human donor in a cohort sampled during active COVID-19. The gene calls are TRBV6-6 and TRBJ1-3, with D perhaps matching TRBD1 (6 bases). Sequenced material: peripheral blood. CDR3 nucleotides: TGTGCCAGCAGCGCCGGGGGGGCGCGCTCTGGAAACACCATATATTTT. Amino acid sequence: CASSAGGARSGNTIYF.